The 21 T cell receptor beta chains given below trace back to one sample, sequenced in a study of PD-1 blockade in classical Hodgkin lymphoma. All patients relapsed after autologous stem cell transplantation, and brentuximab vedotin exposure varied. The protocol was immunoSEQ multiplex PCR, while the TCRdb copy is restricted to in-frame clones and leaves out a portion. This table has some 4,000 clones, 55% to 65% appearing once. Sequencing used peripheral blood mononuclear cells (PBMCs), obtained at baseline. These receptors all stem from a human donor with classical Hodgkin lymphoma.

V and J are TRBV18 and TRBJ2-7, with 8 nucleotides matching TRBD1. V was pared by 5 bases and J by 7 bases, with 4 bases of the junction left unmatched. CDR1 KGHSH and CDR2 LQKENI come from the germline V gene. The CDR3 loop spans 12 amino acids. CDR3 protein: CASSSDRDEQYF. As DNA, the CDR3 is TGTGCCAGCTCATCGGACAGGGATGAGCAGTACTTC.

The chain combines TRBV7-9 with TRBJ1-4; no definite D call. The CDR3 extends over 15 amino acids. The germline V and J ends were trimmed by 2 bases and 0 bases, with 7 bases remaining between them. The germline V gene encodes CDR1 SEHNR and CDR2 FQNEAQ (reference sequence). The DNA of the CDR3 is TGTGCCAGCAGCTTATCCCGTGCAACTAATGAAAAACTGTTTTTT. Residues: CASSLSRATNEKLFF.

By share, this clone ranks as medium-sized (0.01 to 0.1%). J is TRBJ2-2 and V is TRBV4-3; D possibly corresponds to TRBD2 (6 bases). Germline V lookup: CDR1 LGHNA, CDR2 YSLEER. The ends were cut back, 2 bases at V and 0 bases at J, with 10 bases in the middle. The CDR3 runs 16 residues. The CDR3 bases are TGCGCCAGCAGCCAATTCGGGGGAGCGAACACCGGGGAGCTGTTTTTT. This codes for CASSQFGGANTGELFF.

The V and J genes are TRBV14 and TRBJ1-4, with D uncertain. Germline CDR1 SGHDN, CDR2 FVKESK. The CDR3 has 14 residues. The V gene lost 2 bases and the J gene lost 8 bases, with 12 bases spanning the gap. The chain's CDR3 is CASSQTLFGEKLFF. For the CDR3, the DNA is TGTGCCAGCAGCCAAACACTATTTGGGGAAAAACTGTTTTTT.

The rearrangement joins TRBV7-2 to TRBJ1-5; tentative D call: TRBD1 (5 bases). The CDR3 sequence is 16 residues long. With 5 bases removed from V and 7 bases from J, the gap between germline ends came to 21 bases. Germline V gene data show CDR1 as SGHTA and CDR2 as FQGNSA. The CDR3 spells CASSPLPPGQGQPQHF. CDR3 DNA sequence: TGTGCCAGCAGCCCCCTCCCCCCAGGGCAAGGCCAGCCCCAGCATTTT.

In DNA form, the CDR3 reads TGTGCCAGCAGTCCCTCGCGGCTCTACGAGCAGTACTTC. Encoded protein: CASSPSRLYEQYF. This rearrangement joins TRBV27 to TRBJ2-7; D unresolved. The V and J ends lost 5 bases and 3 bases respectively, with 11 bases between them. The CDR3 covers 13 residues. CDR1 and CDR2 (germline): MNHEY, SMNVEV (reference sequence).

The V and J genes are TRBV6-1 and TRBJ2-1, with 14 bases that match TRBD2. J gave up 7 bases and V 4 bases, and 3 bases lay outside the gene matches. The CDR3 consists of 15 residues. Germline CDR1 reads MNHNS; CDR2 reads SASEGT. CDR3 region: CASSAGTSGSNEQFF. Written as DNA, the CDR3 is TGTGCCAGCAGTGCCGGGACTAGCGGGAGTAATGAGCAGTTCTTC.

This chain joins TRBV19 and TRBJ2-1; 10 bases are shared with TRBD1. Losses at the gene ends were 1 base for V and 7 bases for J; bases not matched to a gene: 4. This CDR3 has 15 amino acids. Germline CDR1 LNHDA, CDR2 SQIVND (reference sequence). CDR3 in amino acids: CASSIGTGGPNEQFF. CDR3 coding DNA: TGTGCCAGTAGTATAGGGACAGGGGGACCAAATGAGCAGTTCTTC. Drawing the rest from reference TRBV19 and TRBJ2-1, the complete variable domain is DGGITQSPKYLFRKEGQNVTLSCEQNLNHDAMYWYRQDPGQGLRLIYYSQIVNDFQKGDIAEGYSVSREKKESFPLTVTSAQKNPTAFYLCASSIGTGGPNEQFFGPGTRLTVL.

This clone was detected a few times. The same CDR3 arises from other DNA sequences in this sample as well. This chain's CDR3 is CASSSSPSNTGELFF. The CDR3 nucleotides are TGTGCCAGCAGCTCGAGCCCCTCAAACACCGGGGAGCTGTTTTTT. This chain joins TRBV7-3 and TRBJ2-2; D unresolved. The CDR3 has 15 amino acids. Germline lookup yields CDR1 SGHTA and CDR2 FQGTGA. Trimming took off 4 bases at V and 2 bases at J, with 11 bases between the two ends.

The chain has TRBV7-9 and TRBJ2-1, with 15 bases matching TRBD2. V was pared by 5 bases and J by 9 bases, with 5 bases of the junction left unmatched. Germline loops: CDR1 SEHNR, CDR2 FQNEAQ (reference sequence). The CDR3 totals 15 residues. CDR3 DNA: TGTGCCAGCAGCGAACCGGGACTAGCGGGAGGTGAGCAGTTCTTC. Translated: CASSEPGLAGGEQFF.

The rearrangement links TRBV27 to TRBJ2-7; weak D call: TRBD2 (5 bases). The V gene's germline CDR1 is MNHEY and CDR2 SMNVEV (reference sequence). CDR3 length: 12 residues. V was clipped by 6 bases and J by 4 bases, with 10 bases between them. The CDR3 here is CASRSSGYEQYF. The CDR3 nucleotides read TGTGCCAGCAGGTCTTCGGGGTACGAGCAGTACTTC.

This clone was seen a handful of times. The CDR3 DNA is TGCGCCAGCAGCTTGTATGGGGGCGAGTATTTT. Translating it yields CASSLYGGEYF. The chain links TRBV5-1 to TRBJ2-3, with a tentative D call TRBD1 (6 bases). Per the germline V gene, CDR1 is SGHRS and CDR2 is YFSETQ. This CDR3 is 11 amino acids long. Trimming took 1 base from V and 13 from J, leaving 10 bases between them. Full variable domain (rest looked up from reference TRBV5-1 and TRBJ2-3): KAGVTQTPRYLIKTRGQQVTLSCSPISGHRSVSWYQQTPGQGLQFLFEYFSETQRNKGNFPGRFSGRQFSNSRSEMNVSTLELGDSALYLCASSLYGGEYFGPGTRLTVL.

The V call is TRBV28, the J call TRBJ2-3; 9 bases line up with TRBD1. The J segment lost 3 bases and the V segment lost 5 bases, leaving 15 bases of the junction unmatched. Germline V lookup: CDR1 MDHEN, CDR2 SYDVKM. The CDR3 sequence is 18 residues long. The CDR3 DNA reads TGTGCCAGCAGTCTACCGGGACAGGGTCATCCGAAAACAGATACGCAGTATTTT. Protein: CASSLPGQGHPKTDTQYF.

This clone has more than one count but fewer than ten. V gene TRBV7-2 combines with J gene TRBJ2-7; D is uncertain. This CDR3 has 12 amino acids. Per germline, CDR1 SGHTA and CDR2 FQGNSA. The V gene lost 0 bases and the J gene lost 7 bases, with 7 bases spanning the gap. CDR3 in amino acids: CASSLAAWEQYF. CDR3 coding DNA: TGTGCCAGCAGCTTAGCTGCTTGGGAGCAGTACTTC. Using reference TRBV7-2 and TRBJ2-7 for the parts outside the CDR3, the full variable domain is GAGVSQSPSNKVTEKGKDVELRCDPISGHTALYWYRQSLGQGLEFLIYFQGNSAPDKSGLPSDRFSAERTGGSVSTLTIQRTQQEDSAVYLCASSLAAWEQYFGPGTRLTVT.

This clone was seen more than once but under ten times. The rearrangement links TRBV5-6 to TRBJ2-5; no firm D call. Germline-derived CDR1 and CDR2 are SGHDT and YYEEEE. The CDR3 is made up of 14 amino acids. V was cut by 1 base and J by 2 bases, with 9 bases left in between. CDR3 amino acids: CASSLPGRQETQYF. The CDR3 DNA reads as TGTGCCAGCAGCTTGCCAGGCCGTCAAGAGACCCAGTACTTC.

The chain joins TRBV7-9 to TRBJ1-4; unclear D gene. The CDR3 loop spans 14 amino acids. Germline V gene lookup returns CDR1 SEHNR and CDR2 FQNEAQ (reference sequence). V was clipped by 3 bases and J by 4 bases, with 9 bases between them. The CDR3 nucleotides read TGTGCCAGCAGCTTTCCTGGGGTTAATGAAAAACTGTTTTTT. Residues: CASSFPGVNEKLFF.

V gene TRBV11-2 combines with J gene TRBJ2-3; D is possibly TRBD1 or TRBD2 (6 bases each). The CDR3 runs 16 residues. The V and J ends lost 5 bases and 6 bases respectively, with 21 bases between them. Germline CDR1 and CDR2: SGHAT and FQNNGV. CDR3 residues: CASSRPGASLWDTQYF. The CDR3 DNA reads as TGTGCCAGCAGCAGACCGGGGGCTAGCCTCTGGGATACGCAGTATTTT.

V usage is TRBV5-4 and J usage is TRBJ2-7, with D perhaps matching TRBD1 (6 bases). The CDR3 has 13 residues. CDR1 is SGHNT and CDR2 is YYREEE in the germline V gene (reference sequence). V lost 9 bases to trimming and J lost 4 bases, with 17 bases between them. The CDR3 DNA sequence: TGTGCCACCCGTGGGGGCGTGGGATACGAGCAGTACTTC. Its translation is CATRGGVGYEQYF.

The gene calls are TRBV5-8 and TRBJ2-3; D not certain. This CDR3 comprises 12 residues. V lost 7 bases, J lost 6 bases, and 12 bases lay in between. Per the germline V gene, CDR1 is SGHTS and CDR2 is YDEGEE. CDR3 residues: CASGVRADTQYF. The CDR3 DNA reads TGTGCCAGCGGGGTGCGAGCGGATACGCAGTATTTT.

The chain combines TRBV19 with TRBJ1-5, with D tentatively TRBD1 (5 bases). Per the germline V gene, CDR1 is LNHDA and CDR2 is SQIVND (reference sequence). The CDR3 is 13 amino acids. Trimming left V 4 bases short and J 6 bases short, with 10 bases between. CDR3 sequence: CASSRGVGQPQHF. The CDR3, as DNA: TGTGCCAGTAGTAGGGGGGTTGGTCAGCCCCAGCATTTT.

This clone qualifies as medium-sized. The rearrangement joins TRBV10-1 to TRBJ2-1; TRBD2 aligns across 9 bases. The CDR3 has 15 amino acids. Germline V gene sequence: CDR1 WNHNN, CDR2 SYGVQD (reference sequence). V lost 2 bases to trimming and J lost 9 bases; unmatched junction nucleotides: 8. The CDR3 sequence is CASSEGTSQVGEQFF. The DNA of the CDR3 is TGCGCCAGCAGTGAGGGGACTAGCCAGGTGGGTGAGCAGTTCTTC.